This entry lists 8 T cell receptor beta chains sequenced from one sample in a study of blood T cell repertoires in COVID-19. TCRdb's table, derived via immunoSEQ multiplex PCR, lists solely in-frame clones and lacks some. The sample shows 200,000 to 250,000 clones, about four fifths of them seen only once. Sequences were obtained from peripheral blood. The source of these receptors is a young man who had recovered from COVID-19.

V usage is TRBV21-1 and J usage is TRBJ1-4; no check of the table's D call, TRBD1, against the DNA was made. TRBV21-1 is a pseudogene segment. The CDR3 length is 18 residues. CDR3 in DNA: TGTGCCAGCAGCAAAGGGGACAGGGTTTTAACCCTAAATGAAAAACTGTTTTTT. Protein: CASSKGDRVLTLNEKLFF.

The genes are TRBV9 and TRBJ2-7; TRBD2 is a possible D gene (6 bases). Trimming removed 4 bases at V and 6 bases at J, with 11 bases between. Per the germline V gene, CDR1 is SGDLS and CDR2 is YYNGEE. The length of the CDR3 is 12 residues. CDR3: CASSPGGAEQYF. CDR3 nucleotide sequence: TGTGCCAGCAGCCCCGGAGGGGCCGAGCAGTACTTC.

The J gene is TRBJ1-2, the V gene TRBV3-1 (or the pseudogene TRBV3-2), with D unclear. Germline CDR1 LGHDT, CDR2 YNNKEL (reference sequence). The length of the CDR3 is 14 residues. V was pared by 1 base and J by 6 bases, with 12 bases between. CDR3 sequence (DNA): TGTGCCAGCAGCCAAGGTCCCGGAGGGCATGGCTACACCTTC. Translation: CASSQGPGGHGYTF.

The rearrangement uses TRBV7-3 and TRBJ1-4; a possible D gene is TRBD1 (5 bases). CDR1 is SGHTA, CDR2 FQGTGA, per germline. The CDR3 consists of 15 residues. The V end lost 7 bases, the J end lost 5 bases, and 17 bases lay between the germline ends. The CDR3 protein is CASKGPGRINEKLFF. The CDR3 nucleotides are TGTGCCAGCAAAGGCCCAGGGCGGATAAATGAAAAACTGTTTTTT.

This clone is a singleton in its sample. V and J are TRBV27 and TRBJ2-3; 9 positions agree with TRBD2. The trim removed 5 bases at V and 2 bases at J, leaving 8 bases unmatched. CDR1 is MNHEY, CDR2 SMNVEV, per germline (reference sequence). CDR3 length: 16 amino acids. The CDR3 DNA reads TGTGCCAGCAGTGCTTTAGCGGGGGCCTCCACAGATACGCAGTATTTT. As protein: CASSALAGASTDTQYF.

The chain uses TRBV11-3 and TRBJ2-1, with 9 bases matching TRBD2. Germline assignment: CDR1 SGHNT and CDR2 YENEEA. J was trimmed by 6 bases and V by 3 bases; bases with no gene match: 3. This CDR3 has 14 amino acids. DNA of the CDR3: TGTGCCAGCAGCTTGACTAGCGGTTCCAATGAGCAGTTCTTC. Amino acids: CASSLTSGSNEQFF.

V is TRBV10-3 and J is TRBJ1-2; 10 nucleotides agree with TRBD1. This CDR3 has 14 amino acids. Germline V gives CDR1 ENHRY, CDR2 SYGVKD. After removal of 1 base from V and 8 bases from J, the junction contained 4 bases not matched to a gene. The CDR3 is CAISEFGTGEGYTF. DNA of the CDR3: TGTGCCATCAGTGAGTTCGGGACAGGGGAAGGCTACACCTTC.

CDR3 in DNA: TGTGCCAGCAGTGACGGGCAGGGGGATCAGCCCCAGCATTTT. The encoded protein is CASSDGQGDQPQHF. The chain is built from TRBV2 and TRBJ1-5; 7 nucleotides agree with TRBD1. The CDR3 is 14 residues long. V dropped 3 bases and J dropped 5; count of bases not matched to a gene: 4. Germline CDR1 and CDR2: SNHLY and FYNNEI.